The following is a T cell receptor beta chain sequence with its context. The antigen it recognizes is unknown. No base-level quality is on record; no much larger clone is a single base apart. This entry comes from a study of cytomegalovirus exposure and HLA in healthy donors (dated by TCRdb to about 2017). About the full investigation: An earlier analysis of roughly 500 of the donors reported approximately 270 Gb of sequence data and some 120 million unique TCR beta sequences from 150 million to 200 million T cells. The study profiled the T cell repertoires of hundreds of subjects by immunosequencing and related them to cytomegalovirus serostatus. Donor age, sex, ethnicity and CMV serostatus were collected together with the repertoire data. Along with the approximately 650-subject first cohort, a separate validation cohort of 120 different subjects was used. Typing coverage differed by locus: A, B, C, DRB1 and DQB1 were typed in about 629-640 donors, DQA1 in 522, DPA1 in around 580, and DPB1 in 472. An earlier analysis of approximately 580 of the donors used high-throughput TCR beta sequencing to judge whether each TCR beta V gene segment behaved as functional or pseudogenic. Of the roughly 400 genotyped donors, about 80% fell in the genetic ancestry cluster associated with self-reported Caucasian donors. Genome-wide SNP genotypes for about 60% of the roughly 700 donors were used in a later genetic analysis, which treated that subset as a discovery cohort. A handful of DR-DQ haplotypes were handled as single units for association and clustering because linkage in the cohort was strong. To study patterns of TCR occurrence, a later analysis re-analyzed previously published TCR beta repertoires from 650 to 750 donors and added high-resolution HLA genotyping. All discovery cohort repertoires had been generated on a single sequencing platform. About 330 gigabases of sequencing data and 70 million to 100 million unique TCR sequences made up an early release that covered fewer than 650 HLA-typed donors. Among 350 to 400 genotyped donors of the cohort, an average of approximately 230,000 unique TCR beta nucleotide sequences were sequenced per donor, roughly 18% of them non-productive. To predict cytomegalovirus infection status, the study brought together high-throughput TCR immunosequencing, statistical association of individual TCRs with disease status, and machine learning. Class I and class II HLA loci were covered by the typing at four-digit resolution. Rather than drawing on any new phenotypic data, the later analysis identified candidate immune exposures from TCR beta sequences and the way those sequences occurred across donors. The aim of the study was to test whether cataloging public T cell receptors could identify signatures of past pathogen exposure. Broader findings and caveats from the paper: This cohort had only TCR beta chains sequenced, and the lack of alpha or paired-chain data limited which features could be detected. While some public TCRs were present in many individuals, most TCR sequences turned up only very rarely across donors. A cluster of highly shared sequence variants was judged likely to be a technical artifact of the sequencing pipeline. A later analysis found that most CMV-associated TCR beta chains appeared HLA-restricted, with HLA associations seemingly driven largely by CMV exposure. In a later genetic analysis, fewer N-insertions in productive TCRs were reported among donors in an Asian-associated ancestry cluster than the approximately 710-donor mean. According to the authors, the approach could potentially be generalized to other disease states and immunological phenotypes. Presence/absence analyses assumed roughly uniform sequencing depth across donors, an assumption that may not hold. The study listed 150 to 200 TCR beta chains as associated with cytomegalovirus. Several of the top co-occurrence clusters appeared to be linked to parvovirus B19, influenza, CMV and Epstein-Barr virus, according to a later analysis. An association between a missense DCLRE1C variant and V-gene and J-gene trimming of TCR beta chains was found in a later genetic analysis and replicated in an independent cohort. In a later analysis, the rate of TCR association differed among HLA loci, with DRB1 alleles having the most associated TCRs and HLA-C alleles having the fewest. The earlier analysis of almost 600 of the donors excluded 15 to 20 rarely observed V segments, including chromosome 9 orphons, because counts were too low. Strong co-occurrence of HLA alleles, especially DR and DQ, made assigning TCR associations to individual alleles difficult. An earlier analysis of around 540 of the donors showed that most TCR beta V segments appeared in productive rearrangements either about 87% or about 30% of the time, which broadly matched IMGT annotations. Correlated functional status among segregating V segments might be attributable to linkage disequilibrium, but an unknown experimental factor could not be ruled out. Cytomegalovirus status was reported to be diagnosed by the classifier with high specificity and sensitivity in both the original and validation cohorts. A few of the identified cytomegalovirus-associated TCR beta chains were confirmed in vitro to be specific for cytomegalovirus antigens. A further reported finding was that TCR beta sequences accurately predicted the HLA-A and HLA-B alleles for most subjects in the first cohort. In a later analysis, HLA-associated TCR beta chains showed more clonal expansion and lower generation probabilities than non-associated chains that were equally common. Some IMGT-functional V segments, including TRBV6-2 and TRBV6-3, could not be told apart with the 87-base-pair reads, so those segments were excluded. Because some donors lacked HLA typing at each locus, the association tests relied only on the typed subset. In a later analysis, 16,951 TCR beta sequences were associated with specific HLA alleles at a false discovery rate of 0.05. Immune exposure information for the cohort was limited to CMV serostatus.

To prepare the library, the immunoSEQ multiplex PCR assay was applied. For the multiplex PCR, a mixture combining 60 forward primers for TCR Vbeta segments and 13 reverse primers for TCR Jbeta segments was used. The CDR3 region of rearranged TCR beta genes was amplified from genomic DNA by a multiplex PCR assay. The Illumina HiSeq System was used to sequence the amplified TCR beta libraries as 87-base-pair reads. Per the original workflow: Across the 600 to 700 repertoires, a later analysis counted 75 million to 90 million unique TCR beta chains, roughly 11 million of which were shared by at least two donors. Raw reads were error-corrected and collapsed into unique sequences by a nearest-neighbor algorithm in which closely related sequences were merged to remove PCR and sequencing errors. Alignment of CDR3 sequences to IMGT reference sequences was used to assign V, D and J gene segments. For a sequence to be retained, at least a six-nucleotide match to both a V gene segment and a J gene segment was required. A rearrangement counted as productive if the CDR3 had no stop codons and remained in frame with V and J, and every other rearrangement counted as non-productive. CDR3 was defined according to IMGT convention as the region running from the second conserved V-encoded cysteine to the conserved J-encoded phenylalanine. Sequences without an unambiguous match to a single V gene segment were excluded from the earlier analysis of 450 to 650 of the donors. An earlier analysis of fewer than 650 of the donors classified V segments as functional when productive rearrangements were above 56.7% and as segregating when the standard deviation between donors was above 5%. A statistical classification framework was built for diagnosing cytomegalovirus status from the catalog of TCR beta chain sequences. A later analysis assigned V and J genes by comparing TCR nucleotide sequences with IMGT/GENE-DB human TR gene sequences. Using the TCRdist pipeline, a later analysis assigned CDR3 sequences along with most-parsimonious VDJ recombination scenarios. A later analysis defined each TCR beta chain by its CDR3 amino acid sequence plus V-gene family, and excluded reads lacking a unique V-gene family. As a way to deal with suspected cross-contamination and a sequencing artifact, a later analysis dropped hundreds of nucleotide sequences that were highly shared and had low generation probability. For each public chain, a later analysis derived a clonal expansion index from normalized ranks of inferred template counts within each repertoire. In a later analysis, generation probabilities were computed with a VDJ recombination model fitted to out-of-frame rearrangements, and the resulting probabilities were checked against IGoR. Hypergeometric tests were used in a later analysis to score TCR-TCR, TCR-HLA and TCR-CMV co-occurrence, with a repertoire-size bias correction applied to the TCR pairs. A later analysis estimated false discovery rates by permuting HLA or CMV assignments 20 times. In a later analysis, co-occurring TCRs were grouped with DBSCAN, and TCRdist sequence similarity was added when clustering was performed within HLA-allele-positive subsets. Repertoires with fewer than 30,000 or more than 120,000 public chains were left out of co-occurrence clustering, as were a handful of repertoires with anomalous nucleotide sharing. TCRdb re-hosts the immuneACCESS table, in-frame sequences only. Its copies lack some clones; in the studies checked, an unresolved V gene accounts for under half of them, and the cause for the rest is not known. V, J and clone size were drawn from that table, and D and trimming were deduced from the DNA. Counted in this sample were under 130,000 clones; roughly 70% of them appeared once. The ten largest clones represent under 13% of the sample.

Trimming at the junction amounts to 5 bases on V and 6 bases on J, and the germline ends lie 10 bases apart. Reading the germline V gene gives CDR1 SQVTM and CDR2 ANQGSEA. The CDR3 contains 12 residues, cysteine and phenylalanine counted. Just the 36-base CDR3 DNA is kept, in frame starting at base 1. In total, 600 or so healthy bone marrow donors made up the cohort. All cohort members were sampled while nominally healthy, although unrecorded immune exposures were likely present. The donor was CMV seropositive and belonged to the group of 250 to 300 seropositive cohort members. Each donor provided a peripheral blood sample, and peripheral blood mononuclear cells were used for TCR beta sequencing. The Qiagen DNeasy Blood Extraction Kit was used to extract genomic DNA from the blood cell samples.

The rearrangement combines TRBV29-1 with TRBJ1-4; the D segment could be TRBD1, given 5 matching bases. Sequencing input: PBMCs. The sequence came from a man aged 40-49 years in good health and CMV-seropositive. The DNA sequence is as follows: TGCAGCGTTTGGGGGGGGGATGAAAAACTGTTTTTT. This is translated as CSVWGGDEKLFF.